Sequencing of this T cell receptor beta chain was carried out in a study of graft-versus-host responses after intestinal transplantation. Notes on this clone: Its specificity is unknown.

The method was immunoSEQ multiplex PCR; TCRdb's version includes in-frame clones alone and lacks a portion of them. Among roughly 97,000 clones listed, around 92% were seen once. Source: unstimulated CD4+ T cells sorted from spleen or lymph node cells, taken before transplant. The clonotype originates from a human donor who was the organ donor for an intestinal transplant.

CDR3 residues: CASSLEGSLGNQPQHF. The DNA for the CDR3 is TGTGCCAGTAGCCTTGAGGGCTCCCTGGGCAATCAGCCCCAGCATTTT. The chain combines TRBV19 with TRBJ1-5, with D unresolved. The V end was cut by 6 bases, the J end by 2 bases, with 17 bases between. CDR1 and CDR2 (germline): LNHDA, SQIVND (reference sequence). The CDR3 length is 16 residues.